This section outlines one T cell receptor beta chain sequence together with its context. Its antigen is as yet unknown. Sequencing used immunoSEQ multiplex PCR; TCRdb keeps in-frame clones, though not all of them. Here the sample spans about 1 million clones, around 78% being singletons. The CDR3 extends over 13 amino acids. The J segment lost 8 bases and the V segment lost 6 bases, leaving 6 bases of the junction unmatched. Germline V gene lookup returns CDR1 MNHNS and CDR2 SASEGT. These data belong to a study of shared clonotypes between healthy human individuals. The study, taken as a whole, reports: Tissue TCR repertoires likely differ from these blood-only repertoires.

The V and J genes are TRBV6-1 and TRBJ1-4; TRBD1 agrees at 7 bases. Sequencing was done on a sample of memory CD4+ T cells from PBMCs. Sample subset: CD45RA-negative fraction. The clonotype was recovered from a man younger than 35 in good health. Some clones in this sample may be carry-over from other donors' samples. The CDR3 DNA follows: TGTGCCAGCAGGGAGACAGGGTACGAAAAACTGTTTTTT. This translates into CASRETGYEKLFF.